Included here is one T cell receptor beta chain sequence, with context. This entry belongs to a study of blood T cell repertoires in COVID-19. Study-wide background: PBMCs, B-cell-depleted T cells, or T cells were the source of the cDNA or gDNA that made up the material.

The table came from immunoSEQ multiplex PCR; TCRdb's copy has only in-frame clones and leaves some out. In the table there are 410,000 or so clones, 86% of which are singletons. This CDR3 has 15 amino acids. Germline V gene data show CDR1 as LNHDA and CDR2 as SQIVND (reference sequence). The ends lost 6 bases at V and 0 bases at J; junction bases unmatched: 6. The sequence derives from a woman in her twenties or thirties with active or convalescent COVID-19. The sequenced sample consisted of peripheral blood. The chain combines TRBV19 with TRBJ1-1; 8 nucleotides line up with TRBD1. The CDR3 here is CASRPDRVMNTEAFF. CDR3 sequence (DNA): TGTGCCAGTAGGCCGGACAGGGTAATGAACACTGAAGCTTTCTTT.